What follows describes a single T cell receptor (beta chain). The data originate from a study of blood T cell repertoires in COVID-19. Turning to the study itself: From the United States, Italy and Spain came samples of acute and convalescent COVID-19. PBMCs, B-cell-depleted T cells, or T cells were the source of the cDNA or gDNA that made up the material.

In the authors' workflow: Reference gene primer amplification gave estimated nucleated cell counts. The assay was immunoSEQ multiplex PCR, and TCRdb's table has in-frame clones only and misses some. V and J calls plus clone size are reproduced from that table; the DNA served to infer D and trimming. Of more than 120,000 clones listed, about 91% are singletons. The source of this sequence is a woman aged 45 to 65 with acute or convalescent COVID-19. Sequencing input: peripheral blood.

As DNA, the CDR3 is TGTGCCAGCAGCCAAGTAGCGGGAGTGAATGAGCAGTTCTTC. Its translation: CASSQVAGVNEQFF. The chain combines TRBV3-1 (or the pseudogene TRBV3-2) with TRBJ2-1, with 9 bases that match TRBD2. From germline, CDR1 is LGHDT and CDR2 YNNKEL (reference sequence). This CDR3 has 14 amino acids. V was pared by 1 base and J by 7 bases, with 2 bases of the junction left unmatched.